The table lists the clone carrying this TCR beta chain with many counts. Its matching antigen is unknown. Time point denoted: persistent/refractory GD, antithyroid drugs over 5 years with positive TRAb. There was RNA extracted from PBMCs, and the TCR library was made from it. This sample was taken from a study of regulatory T cells in long-lasting Graves disease. Per germline, CDR1 DFQATT and CDR2 SNEGSKA (reference sequence). The CDR3 has 15 residues. The V gene end was trimmed by 0 bases and the J gene end by 2 bases; junction bases not matched to a gene: 6. Libraries of TCR beta came from iRepertoire HTBI primers plus Arm-PCR of CDR3 regions. TCRdb analysed the multiplex PCR reads with MiXCR anew, one entry per CDR3 protein. The table includes about 420,000 distinct CDR3 sequences, 23% detected once. Study conclusions and caveats: Whereas nearly 1,000 public clonotypes were shared by new patients, persistent patients shared more, at under 3,000.

Specimen: peripheral blood mononuclear cells (PBMCs), collected when the disease was refractory, from a patient treated with antithyroid drugs. This sequence joins TRBV20-1 and TRBJ2-7; 8 positions agree with TRBD1. The sequence came from a female donor with Graves disease. CDR3 sequence: CSARDGQGRAYEQYF. The CDR3 nucleotides read TGCAGTGCTAGAGACGGACAGGGTAGGGCCTACGAGCAGTACTTC.